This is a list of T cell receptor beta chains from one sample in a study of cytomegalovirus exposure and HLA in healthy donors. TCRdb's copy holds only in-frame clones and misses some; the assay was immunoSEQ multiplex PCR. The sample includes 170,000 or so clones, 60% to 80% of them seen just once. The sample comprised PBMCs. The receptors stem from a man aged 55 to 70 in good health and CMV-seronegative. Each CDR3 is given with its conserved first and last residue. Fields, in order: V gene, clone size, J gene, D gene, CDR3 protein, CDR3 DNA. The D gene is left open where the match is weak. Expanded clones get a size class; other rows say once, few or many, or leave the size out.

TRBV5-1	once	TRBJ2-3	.	CASSLVGALEDTQYF	TGCGCCAGCAGCTTGGTAGGGGCTCTGGAAGATACGCAGTATTTT
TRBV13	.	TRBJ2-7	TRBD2	CASSRTSGGPYEQYF	TGTGCCAGCAGCAGGACTAGCGGGGGCCCCTACGAGCAGTACTTC
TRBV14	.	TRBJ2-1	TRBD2	CASSQGRLAGYNEQFF	TGTGCCAGCAGCCAAGGGCGACTAGCGGGCTACAATGAGCAGTTCTTC
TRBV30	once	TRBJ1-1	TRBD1	CAWSVRGRENTEAFF	TGTGCCTGGAGTGTAAGGGGGCGCGAGAACACTGAAGCTTTCTTT
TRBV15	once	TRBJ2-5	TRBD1	CATSSRQGASRETQYF	TGTGCCACCAGCAGCCGACAGGGCGCCTCCCGGGAGACCCAGTACTTC
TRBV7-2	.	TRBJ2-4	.	CASSLAPQGNALQYF	TGTGCCAGCAGCTTAGCGCCGCAGGGGAACGCCCTACAGTACTTC
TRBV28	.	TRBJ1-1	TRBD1	CASSLGQGYAEAFF	TGTGCCAGCAGCCTCGGACAGGGTTACGCTGAAGCTTTCTTT
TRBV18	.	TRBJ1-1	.	CASSPTGTEAFF	TGTGCCAGCTCACCAACAGGGACTGAAGCTTTCTTT
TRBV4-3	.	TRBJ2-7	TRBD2	CASSPRGGAYEQYF	TGCGCCAGCAGCCCACGCGGGGGGGCCTACGAGCAGTACTTC
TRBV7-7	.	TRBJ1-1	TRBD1	CASSPPGQGAAEAFF	TGTGCTAGCAGTCCGCCGGGACAGGGGGCTGCTGAAGCTTTCTTT
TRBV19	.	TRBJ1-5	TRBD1	CASSRGQGSFQPQHF	TGTGCCAGTAGCCGAGGACAGGGGTCGTTTCAGCCCCAGCATTTT
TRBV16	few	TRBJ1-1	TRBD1	CASSQWRQGRAEAFF	TGTGCCAGCAGCCAATGGCGACAGGGGCGAGCTGAAGCTTTCTTT
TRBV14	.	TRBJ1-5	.	CASSQDPYQPQHF	TGTGCCAGCAGCCAAGATCCTTATCAGCCCCAGCATTTT
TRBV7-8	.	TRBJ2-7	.	CASSLAGVEQYF	TGTGCCAGCAGCTTAGCCGGGGTGGAGCAGTACTTC
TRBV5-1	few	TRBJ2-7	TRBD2	CASTSQSGRGDEQYF	TGCGCCAGCACATCCCAAAGCGGGAGAGGCGACGAGCAGTACTTC
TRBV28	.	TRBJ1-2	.	CATLRTQGGFGYTF	TGTGCCACCCTGCGCACGCAGGGAGGTTTCGGCTACACCTTC
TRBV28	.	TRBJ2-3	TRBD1	CASSHGQGFTDTQYF	TGTGCCAGCAGTCATGGACAGGGGTTCACAGATACGCAGTATTTT
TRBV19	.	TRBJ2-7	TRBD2	CASSVGGAHEQYF	TGTGCCAGTAGTGTCGGGGGGGCCCACGAGCAGTACTTC
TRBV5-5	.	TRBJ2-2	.	CASSLSGQPSAGELFF	TGTGCCAGCAGCTTGTCGGGGCAGCCTAGCGCCGGGGAGCTGTTTTTT
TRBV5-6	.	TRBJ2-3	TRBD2	CASSLGGTGGPSDTQYF	TGTGCCAGCAGCTTGGGGGGTACGGGGGGGCCCTCAGATACGCAGTATTTT
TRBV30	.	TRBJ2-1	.	CAWSFGGTRHNEQFF	TGTGCCTGGAGTTTTGGAGGGACCCGTCACAATGAGCAGTTCTTC
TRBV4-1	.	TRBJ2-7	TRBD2	CASSQERGLAGGEQYF	TGCGCCAGCAGCCAAGAACGAGGTCTAGCGGGAGGCGAGCAGTACTTC
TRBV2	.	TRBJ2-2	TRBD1	CASSEPTGFTGELFF	TGTGCCAGCAGTGAACCGACAGGGTTCACCGGGGAGCTGTTTTTT
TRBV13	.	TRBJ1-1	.	CASSFLRGGEAFF	TGTGCCAGCAGCTTTCTCAGGGGCGGTGAAGCTTTCTTT
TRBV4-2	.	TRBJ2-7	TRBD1	CASSQVRGTVTYEQYF	TGTGCCAGCAGCCAAGTAAGGGGGACAGTTACCTACGAGCAGTACTTC
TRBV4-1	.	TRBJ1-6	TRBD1	CASSLGQGNSPLNF	TGCGCCAGCAGCCTGGGACAGGGAAATTCACCCCTCAACTTT
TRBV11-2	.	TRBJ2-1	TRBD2	CASSIGTSGGNEQFF	TGTGCCAGCAGCATCGGGACTAGCGGGGGAAATGAGCAGTTCTTC
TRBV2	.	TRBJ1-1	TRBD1	CASTPDRMNTEAFF	TGTGCCAGCACCCCGGACAGGATGAACACTGAAGCTTTCTTT
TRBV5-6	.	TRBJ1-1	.	CASSLEGGPVLNTEAFF	TGTGCCAGCAGCTTGGAGGGGGGGCCGGTACTGAACACTGAAGCTTTCTTT
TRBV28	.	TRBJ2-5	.	CASSSRPERAQETQYF	TGTGCCAGCAGTTCCCGTCCAGAGCGGGCCCAAGAGACCCAGTACTTC
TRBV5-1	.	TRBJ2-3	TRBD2	CASSFTSDTDTQYF	TGCGCCAGCAGCTTCACTAGCGACACAGATACGCAGTATTTT
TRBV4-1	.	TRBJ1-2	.	CASSQGGIQGGNYGYTF	TGCGCCAGCAGCCAAGGGGGAATACAGGGCGGTAACTATGGCTACACCTTC
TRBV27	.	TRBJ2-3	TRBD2	CASSLWTSPDTQYF	TGTGCCAGCAGTTTGTGGACTAGCCCAGATACGCAGTATTTT
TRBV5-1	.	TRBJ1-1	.	CASSLVPVNTEAFF	TGCGCCAGCAGCTTGGTCCCAGTGAACACTGAAGCTTTCTTT
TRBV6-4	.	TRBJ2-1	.	CASSPLPVSYNEQFF	TGTGCCAGCAGCCCTCTACCGGTCTCCTACAATGAGCAGTTCTTC
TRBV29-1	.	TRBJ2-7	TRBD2	CSVANRTSGRSKQYF	TGCAGCGTTGCCAATCGGACTAGCGGGAGAAGTAAGCAGTACTTC
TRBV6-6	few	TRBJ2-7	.	CASRELAVTYEQYF	TGTGCCAGCAGGGAACTAGCTGTCACCTACGAGCAGTACTTC
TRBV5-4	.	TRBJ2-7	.	CASRPDRYSYEQYF	TGTGCCAGCAGGCCTGACAGGTACTCCTACGAGCAGTACTTC
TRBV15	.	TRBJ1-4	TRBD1	CATSRGGDRTNEKLFF	TGTGCCACCAGCAGAGGCGGGGACAGAACTAATGAAAAACTGTTTTTT
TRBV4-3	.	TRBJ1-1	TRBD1	CASSQDAIRGQSNTEAFF	TGCGCCAGCAGCCAAGACGCTATTCGGGGACAGTCGAACACTGAAGCTTTCTTT
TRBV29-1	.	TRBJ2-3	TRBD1	CSVPGQGTDTQYF	TGCAGCGTTCCGGGACAGGGGACAGATACGCAGTATTTT
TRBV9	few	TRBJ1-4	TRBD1	CASSAGTGRVEKLFF	TGTGCCAGCAGCGCAGGGACAGGGAGGGTTGAAAAACTGTTTTTT
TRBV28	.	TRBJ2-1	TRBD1	CASSGRQGHEQFF	TGTGCCAGCAGTGGAAGACAGGGACATGAGCAGTTCTTC
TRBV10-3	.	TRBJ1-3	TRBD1	CAISEWGDSVQGNTIYF	TGTGCCATCAGTGAGTGGGGGGACAGCGTCCAGGGAAACACCATATATTTT
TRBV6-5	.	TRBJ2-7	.	CASSYRETTYEQYF	TGTGCCAGCAGTTACCGTGAAACAACCTACGAGCAGTACTTC
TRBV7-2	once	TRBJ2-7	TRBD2	CASSQTSGIVYEQYF	TGTGCCAGCAGCCAGACTAGCGGGATCGTTTACGAGCAGTACTTC
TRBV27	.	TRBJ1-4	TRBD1	CATRSGGFGEKLFF	TGTGCCACCAGGTCAGGGGGCTTTGGTGAAAAACTGTTTTTT
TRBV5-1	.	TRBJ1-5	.	CASRADSYSNQPQHF	TGCGCCAGCAGGGCAGACAGTTATAGCAATCAGCCCCAGCATTTT
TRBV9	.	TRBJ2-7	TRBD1	CASSATGTARMQYF	TGTGCCAGCAGCGCCACCGGGACAGCGAGAATGCAGTACTTC
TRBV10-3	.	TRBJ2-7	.	CAILERGGYEQYF	TGTGCCATCCTTGAGAGGGGGGGCTACGAGCAGTACTTC
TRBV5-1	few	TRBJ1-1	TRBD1	CASSSQGRTEAFF	TGCGCCAGCAGCTCACAGGGGAGGACTGAAGCTTTCTTT
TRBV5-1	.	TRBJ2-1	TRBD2	CASSLIGTTSYNEQFF	TGCGCCAGCAGCTTGATCGGGACTACCTCCTACAATGAGCAGTTCTTC
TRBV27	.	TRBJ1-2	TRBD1	CASSLTGGGNYGYTF	TGTGCCAGCAGTTTAACAGGGGGGGGCAACTATGGCTACACCTTC
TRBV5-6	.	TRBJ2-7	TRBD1	CASSGRDSIYEQYF	TGTGCCAGCAGCGGCCGGGACAGTATCTACGAGCAGTACTTC
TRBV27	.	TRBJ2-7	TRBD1	CASRRDRDSYEQYF	TGTGCCAGCAGGAGGGACAGGGACTCCTACGAGCAGTACTTC
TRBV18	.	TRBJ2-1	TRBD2	CASSPSRGGLYNEQFF	TGTGCCAGCTCACCGTCCCGGGGGGGACTCTACAATGAGCAGTTCTTC
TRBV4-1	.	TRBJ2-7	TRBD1	CASSQGRTGDYEQYF	TGCGCCAGCAGCCAAGGGAGGACAGGTGACTACGAGCAGTACTTC
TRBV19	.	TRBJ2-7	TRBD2	CASSPVAGASYEQYF	TGTGCCAGTAGTCCCGTAGCGGGAGCCTCCTACGAGCAGTACTTC
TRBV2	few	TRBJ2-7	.	CASSDGTYEQYF	TGTGCCAGCAGTGACGGGACCTACGAGCAGTACTTC